These T cell receptor beta chains were read from a single sample in a study of T cell changes during pregnancy in multiple sclerosis. Measured with immunoSEQ multiplex PCR; TCRdb has only the in-frame clones, and not every one. The sample lists about 68,000 clones; about nine tenths were seen once. The sample in question was peripheral blood, obtained in the third trimester of pregnancy. Source of these receptors: a female donor with multiple sclerosis, enrolled in a pregnancy study. Both conserved end residues are part of each CDR3. Each record gives: V gene, J gene, CDR3 protein.

TRBV29-1	TRBJ1-1	CSVEDRGDRGNTEAFF
TRBV7-9	TRBJ2-7	CASTSGGVTYEQYF
TRBV9	TRBJ1-6	CASSPGDRDSPLHF
TRBV5-4	TRBJ2-7	CASSLTGDFYEQYF
TRBV27	TRBJ2-2	CASSFRENTGELFF
TRBV5-6	TRBJ1-4	CASSLDRGSEKLFF
TRBV6-5	TRBJ2-1	CASSQGLAGITEQFF
TRBV9	TRBJ1-1	CASSVSENTEAFF
TRBV6-5	TRBJ2-7	CASSYPGQGGHEQYF
TRBV4-2	TRBJ2-2	CASSRKTSGGATGELFF
TRBV5-1	TRBJ1-1	CASSLATGPEAFF
TRBV25-1	TRBJ2-1	CASSIGSFNEQFF
TRBV14	TRBJ2-1	CASSRRTRGIYEQFF
TRBV5-1	TRBJ2-1	CASSLELVDEQFF
TRBV9	TRBJ2-1	CASSVAGLAEAYNEQFF
TRBV19	TRBJ1-4	CASSFPLGGADEKLFF
TRBV12-5	TRBJ2-5	CASGDRVETQYF
TRBV6-5	TRBJ2-7	CASSPGQGSSYEQYF
TRBV7-2	TRBJ2-6	CASSSRGSGANVLTF
TRBV5-1	TRBJ2-5	CASNTGQETQYF